The 20 T cell receptor beta chains below all came from one sample that was sequenced in a study of neurological immune-mediated disorders. TCRdb reprocessed the 5' RACE reads with MiXCR, giving one entry per CDR3 protein. Here the sample spans roughly 41,000 distinct CDR3 sequences, about 2% being singletons. The sequenced sample consisted of PBMCs. The receptors were sampled from a woman aged 40 to 55 with multiple sclerosis.

This clonotype was seen many times. The chain combines TRBV5-1 with TRBJ1-1; unclear D gene. Germline V gives CDR1 SGHRS, CDR2 YFSETQ. Trimming removed 2 bases from V and 3 bases from J, with 8 bases in between. CDR3 length: 13 amino acids. In DNA form, the CDR3 reads TGCGCCAGCAGCTTCGGGAAGGACACTGAAGCTTTCTTT. Residues: CASSFGKDTEAFF.

This clonotype was counted ten times or more. This rearrangement joins TRBV29-1 to TRBJ2-2; tentative D call: TRBD1 (6 bases). Trimming left V 7 bases short and J 0 bases short, with 15 bases between. Germline CDR1 is SQVTM and CDR2 is ANQGSEA. CDR3 length equals 15 residues. Here the CDR3 reads CSASPGTPNTGELFF. CDR3 coding DNA: TGCAGCGCCAGTCCCGGGACACCGAACACCGGGGAGCTGTTTTTT.

This clonotype occurred many times. V is TRBV19 and J is TRBJ2-3; D gene ambiguous. Germline CDR1 reads LNHDA; CDR2 reads SQIVND (reference sequence). The ends were cut back, 3 bases at V and 6 bases at J, with 16 bases in the middle. The CDR3 is made up of 15 amino acids. CDR3 nucleotide sequence: TGTGCCAGTAGTATCCAAACACGTCCCGGGGATACGCAGTATTTT. It translates to CASSIQTRPGDTQYF.

This clonotype was picked up many times. The CDR3 region has the DNA TGTGCCAGCAGTCCGTACAACATTTTAGGGCAGTTCTTC. The encoded protein is CASSPYNILGQFF. V usage is TRBV12-3 or TRBV12-4 and J usage is TRBJ2-1; D is unclear. Trimming shortened V by 5 bases and J by 12 bases, and 17 bases separated the two germline ends. This CDR3 has 13 amino acids.

This clonotype was observed at least ten times. This sequence joins TRBV9 and TRBJ2-3; D assignment may be TRBD1 or TRBD2 (6 bases each). The V end was cut by 0 bases, the J end by 3 bases, with 11 bases between. The germline V gene encodes CDR1 SGDLS and CDR2 YYNGEE. This CDR3 contains 15 residues. The CDR3 DNA sequence: TGTGCCAGCAGCGTAGGGGGGGCCAGGACAGATACGCAGTATTTT. It codes for CASSVGGARTDTQYF.

This clonotype was recorded at least ten times. An end of the junction differs from the germline gene, which may be a read error. The CDR3 DNA reads TGTGCAAGCACGACCACAGCCGGGGAGCTGTTTTTT. Translation: CASTTTAGELFF. The V gene is TRBV9, the J gene TRBJ2-2; no definite D call. Germline V gives CDR1 SGDLS, CDR2 YYNGEE. This CDR3 region has 12 residues. The full variable domain, in which reference TRBV9 and TRBJ2-2 provide the parts outside the CDR3, is DSGVTQTPKHLITATGQRVTLRCSPRSGDLSVYWYQQSLDQGLQFLIQYYNGEERAKGNILERFSAQQFPDLHSELNLSSLELGDSALYFCASTTTAGELFFGEGSRLTVL.

The sample holds many counts of this clonotype. V and J are TRBV3-1 and TRBJ1-1; D is perhaps TRBD1 (6 bases). Germline loops: CDR1 LGHDT, CDR2 YNNKEL (reference sequence). V shed 4 bases and J shed 6 bases, with 12 bases lying between them. The length of the CDR3 is 13 residues. CDR3 nucleotide sequence: TGTGCCAGCAGCCTTGTACAGGGAGCTGAAGCTTTCTTT. This encodes CASSLVQGAEAFF.

This clonotype was seen many times. V usage is TRBV4-1 and J usage is TRBJ2-5; 7 bases map to TRBD1. This CDR3 contains 17 residues. V lost 3 bases and J lost 4; bases outside the gene matches: 14. The germline gives CDR1 MGHRA, CDR2 YSYEKL. The CDR3 bases are TGCGCCAGCAGCCACCCCTTGACAGGGAGAAGGACAGAGACCCAGTACTTC. Translating gives CASSHPLTGRRTETQYF.

This clonotype was seen repeatedly, ten times or more. V and J are TRBV20-1 and TRBJ1-3; D uncertain. Trimming pared 7 bases from V and 3 bases from J, leaving 7 bases between. CDR1 and CDR2 from the germline V gene are DFQATT and SNEGSKA (reference sequence). The CDR3 contains 11 residues. Written as DNA, the CDR3 is TGCAGTGTGGGATTTGGAAACACCATATATTTT. Its protein is CSVGFGNTIYF.

This clonotype was detected ten times or more. This chain joins TRBV5-1 and TRBJ2-7; possibly TRBD1 for D (6 bases). V was trimmed by 5 bases and J by 0 bases, leaving 12 bases between them. The CDR3 covers 14 residues. Germline V gives CDR1 SGHRS, CDR2 YFSETQ. The CDR3: CASRFRTVSYEQYF. The CDR3 nucleotides are TGCGCCAGCAGATTTAGGACAGTCTCCTACGAGCAGTACTTC.

This clonotype was found many times. The J gene is TRBJ2-2, the V gene TRBV27, with 10 bases lining up with TRBD1. Germline V lookup: CDR1 MNHEY, CDR2 SMNVEV (reference sequence). V gave up 8 bases and J gave up 3 bases; unmatched junction bases: 3. The CDR3 is 14 amino acids. The CDR3 DNA sequence: TGTGCCAGCTCGACAGGGGGCTACACCGGGGAGCTGTTTTTT. Amino acid sequence: CASSTGGYTGELFF.

This clonotype has at least ten counts. The rearrangement joins TRBV20-1 to TRBJ2-1; 10 nucleotides match TRBD2. Germline V gene lookup returns CDR1 DFQATT and CDR2 SNEGSKA (reference sequence). V shed 5 bases, J shed 4 bases, and the junction held 8 bases outside the gene matches. The CDR3 has 15 amino acids. CDR3 DNA: TGCAGTGCTCCCCGTCCTAGCGGGGGTTACAATGAGCAGTTCTTC. This encodes CSAPRPSGGYNEQFF.

This clonotype occurred many times. This sequence joins TRBV2 and TRBJ1-5, with D perhaps matching TRBD1 (6 bases). This CDR3 is 12 amino acids long. Trimming left V 9 bases short and J 6 bases short, with 12 bases between. In germline, CDR1 is SNHLY, CDR2 FYNNEI. CDR3 bases: TGTGCCAGTAGACAGGAAGGTCAGCCCCAGCATTTT. Its protein is CASRQEGQPQHF.

This clonotype was detected ten times or more. This chain connects TRBV20-1 to TRBJ1-2, with TRBD1 matching 8 bases. The CDR3 spans 15 residues. Trimming at V came to 0 bases and at J to 5 bases, leaving 8 bases not matched to a gene. Germline V gene data show CDR1 as DFQATT and CDR2 as SNEGSKA (reference sequence). The CDR3 coding sequence is TGCAGTGCTAGAGACCCCGGGACAGGTTCTTATGGCTACACCTTC. Protein product: CSARDPGTGSYGYTF.

This clonotype was seen a few times. A read error may be the cause here, since a much bigger clone is one base away. The rearrangement uses TRBV20-1 and TRBJ2-3; D is perhaps TRBD1 or TRBD2 (6 bases each). Germline V lookup: CDR1 DFQATT, CDR2 SNEGSKA (reference sequence). The CDR3 has 17 amino acids. Trimming took 1 base from V and 8 from J, leaving 25 bases between them. CDR3 in amino acids: CSARVLAGGKHPGTQYF. The CDR3 nucleotides are TGCAGTGCTAGAGTCCTTGCCGGGGGCAAACATCCAGGTACGCAGTATTTT.

This clonotype was recorded many times. The chain employs TRBV29-1 and TRBJ2-1; no clear D. The CDR3 has 14 amino acids. Per the germline V gene, CDR1 is SQVTM and CDR2 is ANQGSEA. V dropped 8 bases and J dropped 2 bases, with 16 bases sitting between them. The CDR3 protein is CSSLGRRAYNEQFF. Written as DNA, the CDR3 is TGCAGCTCACTCGGACGAAGGGCCTACAATGAGCAGTTCTTC.

This clonotype has at least ten counts. The CDR3 spells CSVLNNEAFF. The DNA for the CDR3 is TGCAGCGTCCTGAATAATGAAGCTTTCTTT. The chain recombines TRBV29-1 with TRBJ1-1; unclear D gene. Trimming cost V 6 bases and J 7 bases, with 9 bases left between them. This CDR3 has 10 residues. Germline V gene lookup returns CDR1 SQVTM and CDR2 ANQGSEA.

This clonotype was detected ten times or more. This chain connects TRBV20-1 to TRBJ1-1; D perhaps matches TRBD1 (5 bases). The CDR3 runs to 15 residues. The germline V and J ends were trimmed by 3 bases and 0 bases, with 14 bases remaining between them. Germline V CDR1 and CDR2: DFQATT, SNEGSKA (reference sequence). The CDR3 spells CSARGGLGMNTEAFF. The CDR3 DNA reads as TGCAGTGCTAGGGGGGGATTGGGGATGAACACTGAAGCTTTCTTT.

This clonotype has a count of ten or more. This chain links TRBV5-1 with TRBJ2-1; 7 bases are shared with TRBD2. The CDR3 runs 13 residues. Trimming cost V 1 base and J 10 bases; bases outside gene matches: 5. Germline lookup yields CDR1 SGHRS and CDR2 YFSETQ. DNA for the CDR3: TGCGCCAGCAGCTTGTCCCCGGGGGGAGAGCAGTTCTTC. The encoded protein is CASSLSPGGEQFF.

This clonotype was counted many times. This chain connects TRBV10-3 to TRBJ1-6; TRBD1 matches at 8 bases. Per the germline V gene, CDR1 is ENHRY and CDR2 is SYGVKD. This CDR3 is built from 14 residues. J lost 7 bases, V lost 6 bases, and 5 bases had no gene match. CDR3 region: CAIRATGDNSPLHF. DNA of the CDR3: TGTGCCATCAGGGCGACAGGGGACAATTCACCCCTCCACTTT.